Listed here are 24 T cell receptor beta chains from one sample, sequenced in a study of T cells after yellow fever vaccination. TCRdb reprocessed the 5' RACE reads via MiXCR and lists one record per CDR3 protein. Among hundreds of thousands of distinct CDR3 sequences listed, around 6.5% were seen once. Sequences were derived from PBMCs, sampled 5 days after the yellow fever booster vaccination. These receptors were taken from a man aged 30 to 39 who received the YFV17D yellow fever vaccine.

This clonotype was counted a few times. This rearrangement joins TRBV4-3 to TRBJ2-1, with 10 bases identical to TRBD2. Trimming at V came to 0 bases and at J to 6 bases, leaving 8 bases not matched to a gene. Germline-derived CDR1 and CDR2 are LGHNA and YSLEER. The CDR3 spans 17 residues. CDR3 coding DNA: TGCGCCAGCAGCCAAGATCTTTTACTAGCGGGACCCAATGAGCAGTTCTTC. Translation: CASSQDLLLAGPNEQFF.

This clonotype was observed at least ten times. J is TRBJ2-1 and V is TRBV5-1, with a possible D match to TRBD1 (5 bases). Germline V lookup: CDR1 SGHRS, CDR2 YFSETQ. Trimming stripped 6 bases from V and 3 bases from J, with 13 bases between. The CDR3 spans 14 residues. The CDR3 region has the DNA TGCGCCAGCACCCCGGACACTTACTACAATGAGCAGTTCTTC. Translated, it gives CASTPDTYYNEQFF. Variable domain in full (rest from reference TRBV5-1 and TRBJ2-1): KAGVTQTPRYLIKTRGQQVTLSCSPISGHRSVSWYQQTPGQGLQFLFEYFSETQRNKGNFPGRFSGRQFSNSRSEMNVSTLELGDSALYLCASTPDTYYNEQFFGPGTRLTVL.

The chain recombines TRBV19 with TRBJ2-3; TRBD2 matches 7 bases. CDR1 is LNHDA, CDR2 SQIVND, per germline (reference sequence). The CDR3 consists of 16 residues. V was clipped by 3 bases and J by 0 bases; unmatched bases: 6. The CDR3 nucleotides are TGTGCCAGTAGTATCGTGGGAGGGCCGAGCACAGATACGCAGTATTTT. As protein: CASSIVGGPSTDTQYF. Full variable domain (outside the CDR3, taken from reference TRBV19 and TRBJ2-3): DGGITQSPKYLFRKEGQNVTLSCEQNLNHDAMYWYRQDPGQGLRLIYYSQIVNDFQKGDIAEGYSVSREKKESFPLTVTSAQKNPTAFYLCASSIVGGPSTDTQYFGPGTRLTVL.

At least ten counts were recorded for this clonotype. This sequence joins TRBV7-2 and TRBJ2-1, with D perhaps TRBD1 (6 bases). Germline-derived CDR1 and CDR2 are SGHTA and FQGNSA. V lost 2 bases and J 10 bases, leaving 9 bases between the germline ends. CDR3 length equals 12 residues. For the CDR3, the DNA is TGTGCCAGCAGCTTACAGGGGATCGAGCAGTTCTTC. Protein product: CASSLQGIEQFF.

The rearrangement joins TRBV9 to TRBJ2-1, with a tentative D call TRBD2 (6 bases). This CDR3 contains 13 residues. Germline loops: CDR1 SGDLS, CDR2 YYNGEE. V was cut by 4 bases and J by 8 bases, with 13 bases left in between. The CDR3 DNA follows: TGTGCCAGCAGCCGACTAGGTCCCCATGAGCAGTTCTTC. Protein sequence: CASSRLGPHEQFF.

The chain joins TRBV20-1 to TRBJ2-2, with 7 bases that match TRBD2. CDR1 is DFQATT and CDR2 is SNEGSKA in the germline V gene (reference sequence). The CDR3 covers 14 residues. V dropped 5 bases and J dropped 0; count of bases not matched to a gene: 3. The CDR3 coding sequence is TGCAGTGCTCGACTAGCCTCGAACACCGGGGAGCTGTTTTTT. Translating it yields CSARLASNTGELFF.

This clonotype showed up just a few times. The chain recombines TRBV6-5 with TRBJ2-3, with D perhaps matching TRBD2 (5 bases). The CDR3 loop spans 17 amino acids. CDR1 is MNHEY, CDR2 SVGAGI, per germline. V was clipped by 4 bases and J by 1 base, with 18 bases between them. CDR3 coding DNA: TGTGCCAGCAGTTCCAGCGGAGGCTGGGGAGGCACAGATACGCAGTATTTT. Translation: CASSSSGGWGGTDTQYF.

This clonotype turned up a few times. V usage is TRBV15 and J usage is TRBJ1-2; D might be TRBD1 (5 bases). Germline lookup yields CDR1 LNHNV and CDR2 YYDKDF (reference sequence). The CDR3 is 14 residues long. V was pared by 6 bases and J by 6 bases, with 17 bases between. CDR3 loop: CATRGVAGNDGYTF. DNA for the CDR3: TGTGCCACCAGGGGGGTGGCGGGGAATGATGGCTACACCTTC.

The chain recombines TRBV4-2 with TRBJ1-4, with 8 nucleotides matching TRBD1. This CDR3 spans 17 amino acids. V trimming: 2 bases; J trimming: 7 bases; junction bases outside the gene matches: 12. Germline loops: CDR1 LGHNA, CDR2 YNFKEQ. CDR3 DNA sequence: TGTGCCAGCAGCCAACCCATTGGACAGGGTGGGGGTGAAAAACTGTTTTTT. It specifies CASSQPIGQGGGEKLFF.

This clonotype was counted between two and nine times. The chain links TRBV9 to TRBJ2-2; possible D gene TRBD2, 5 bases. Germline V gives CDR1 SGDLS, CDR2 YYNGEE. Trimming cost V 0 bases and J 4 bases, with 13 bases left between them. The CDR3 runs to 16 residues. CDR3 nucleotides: TGTGCCAGCAGCGTAGGGAGGAACCAGGCCACCGGGGAGCTGTTTTTT. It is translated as CASSVGRNQATGELFF.

The CDR3 bases are TGTGCCAGCAGACTCGGGACAGGGGTGGGTGAGCAGTACTTC. Its translation is CASRLGTGVGEQYF. The rearrangement links TRBV27 to TRBJ2-7, with TRBD1 identical over 10 bases. This CDR3 region has 14 residues. CDR1 and CDR2 (germline): MNHEY, SMNVEV (reference sequence). The J segment lost 7 bases and the V segment lost 6 bases, leaving 9 bases of the junction unmatched.

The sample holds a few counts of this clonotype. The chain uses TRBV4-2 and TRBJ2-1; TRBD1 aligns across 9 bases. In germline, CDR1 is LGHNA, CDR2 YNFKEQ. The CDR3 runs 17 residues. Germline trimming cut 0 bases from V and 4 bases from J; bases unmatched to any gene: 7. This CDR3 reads CASSQEKGQGIYNEQFF. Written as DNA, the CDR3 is TGTGCCAGCAGCCAAGAAAAAGGACAGGGGATATACAATGAGCAGTTCTTC.

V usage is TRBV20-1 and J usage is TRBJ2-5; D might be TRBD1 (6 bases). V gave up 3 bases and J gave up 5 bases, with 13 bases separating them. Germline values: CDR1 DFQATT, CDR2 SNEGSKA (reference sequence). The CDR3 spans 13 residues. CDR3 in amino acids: CSASRTVGETQYF. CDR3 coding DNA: TGCAGTGCTAGCCGGACAGTGGGGGAGACCCAGTACTTC.

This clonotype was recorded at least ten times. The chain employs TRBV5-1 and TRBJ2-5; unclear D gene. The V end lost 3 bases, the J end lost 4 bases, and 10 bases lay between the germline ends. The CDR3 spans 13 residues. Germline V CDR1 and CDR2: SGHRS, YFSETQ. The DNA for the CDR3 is TGCGCCAGCAGCTACGGAGACACAGAGACCCAGTACTTC. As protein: CASSYGDTETQYF.

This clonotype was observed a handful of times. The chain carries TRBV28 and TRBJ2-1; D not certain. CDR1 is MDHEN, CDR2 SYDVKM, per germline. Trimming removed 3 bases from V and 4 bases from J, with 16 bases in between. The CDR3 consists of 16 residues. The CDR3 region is CASSFPATPRYNEQFF. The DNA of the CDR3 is TGTGCCAGCAGTTTCCCGGCGACCCCCAGATACAATGAGCAGTTCTTC.

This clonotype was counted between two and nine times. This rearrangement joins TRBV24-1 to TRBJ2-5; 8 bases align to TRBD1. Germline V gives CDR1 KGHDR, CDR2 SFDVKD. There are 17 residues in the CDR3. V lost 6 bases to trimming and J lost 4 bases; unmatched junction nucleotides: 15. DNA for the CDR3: TGTGCCACCAGTCCTTGGACGGAGACAGGGACAGGAGAGACCCAGTACTTC. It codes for CATSPWTETGTGETQYF.

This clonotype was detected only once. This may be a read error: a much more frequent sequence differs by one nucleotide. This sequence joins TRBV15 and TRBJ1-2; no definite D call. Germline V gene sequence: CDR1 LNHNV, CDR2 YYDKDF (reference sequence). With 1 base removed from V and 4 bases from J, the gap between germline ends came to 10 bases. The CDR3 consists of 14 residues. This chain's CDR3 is CATSRALGIYGYTF. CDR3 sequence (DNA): TGTGCCACCAGCAGAGCACTCGGGATCTATGGCTACACCTTC.

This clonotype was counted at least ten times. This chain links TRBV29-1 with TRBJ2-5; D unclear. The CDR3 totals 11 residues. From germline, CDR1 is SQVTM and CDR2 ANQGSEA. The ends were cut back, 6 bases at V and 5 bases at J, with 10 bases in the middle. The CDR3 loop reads CSVGRWETQYF. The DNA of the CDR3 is TGCAGCGTAGGCCGTTGGGAGACCCAGTACTTC.

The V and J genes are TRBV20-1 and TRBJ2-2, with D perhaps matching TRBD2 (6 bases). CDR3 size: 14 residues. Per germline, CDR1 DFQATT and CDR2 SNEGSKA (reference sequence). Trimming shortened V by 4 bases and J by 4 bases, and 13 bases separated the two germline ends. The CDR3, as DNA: TGCAGTGCTATACAAGGAGGGAGCACCGGGGAGCTGTTTTTT. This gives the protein CSAIQGGSTGELFF.

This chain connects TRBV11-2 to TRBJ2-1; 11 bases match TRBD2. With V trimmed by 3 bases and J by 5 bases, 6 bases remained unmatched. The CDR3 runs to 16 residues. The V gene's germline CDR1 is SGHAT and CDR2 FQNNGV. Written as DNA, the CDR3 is TGTGCCAGCAGCTTCCCCGGGACTAGCGGACACAATGAGCAGTTCTTC. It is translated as CASSFPGTSGHNEQFF.

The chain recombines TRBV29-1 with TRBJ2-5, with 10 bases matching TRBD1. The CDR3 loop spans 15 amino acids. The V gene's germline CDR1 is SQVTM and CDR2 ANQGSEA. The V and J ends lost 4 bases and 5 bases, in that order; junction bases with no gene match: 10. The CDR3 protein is CSVAVTGTGEETQYF. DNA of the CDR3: TGCAGCGTTGCGGTAACCGGGACAGGGGAGGAGACCCAGTACTTC.

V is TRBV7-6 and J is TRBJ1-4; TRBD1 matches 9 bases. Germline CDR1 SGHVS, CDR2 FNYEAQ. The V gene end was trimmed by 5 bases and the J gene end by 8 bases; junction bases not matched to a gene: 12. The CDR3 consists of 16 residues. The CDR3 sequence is CASSLSPGQGQEKLFF. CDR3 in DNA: TGTGCCAGCAGCCTCTCCCCGGGACAGGGTCAAGAAAAACTGTTTTTT. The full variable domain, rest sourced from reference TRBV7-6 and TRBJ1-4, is GAGVSQSPRYKVTKRGQDVALRCDPISGHVSLYWYRQALGQGPEFLTYFNYEAQQDKSGLPNDRFSAERPEGSISTLTIQRTEQRDSAMYRCASSLSPGQGQEKLFFGSGTQLSVL.

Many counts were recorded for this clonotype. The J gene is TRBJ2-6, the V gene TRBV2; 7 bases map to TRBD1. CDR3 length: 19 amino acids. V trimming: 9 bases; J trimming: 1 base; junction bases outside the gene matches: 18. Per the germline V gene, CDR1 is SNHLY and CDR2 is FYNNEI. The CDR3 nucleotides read TGTGCCAGTCGGGGAACCGACAGGGAATATGATTCTGGGGCCAACGTCCTGACTTTC. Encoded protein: CASRGTDREYDSGANVLTF.

The CDR3 DNA reads as TGTGCCAGCAGAGACAGGGTAGATACGCAGTATTTT. Translation gives CASRDRVDTQYF. This chain links TRBV7-9 with TRBJ2-3; TRBD1 matches at 7 bases. In germline, CDR1 is SEHNR, CDR2 FQNEAQ (reference sequence). Unmatched junction bases numbered 2, after V lost 6 bases and J lost 5 bases. The CDR3 extends over 12 amino acids.